Listed below are T cell receptor beta chains from one sample, sequenced in a study of beta chain features in type 1 diabetes. Some clones are missing from TCRdb's copy, which holds only in-frame ones; the method was immunoSEQ multiplex PCR. Among over 200,000 clones listed, approximately 11% were seen once. Sequenced input: naive CD4+ T cells from blood. Receptors were obtained from a man aged 30 to 45 with type 1 diabetes. Each CDR3 is given with its conserved first and last residue. D genes are given only for firm matches. Expanded clones get a size class; other rows say once, few or many, or leave the size out.

j_call: TRBJ2-7
d_call: NA
cdr3_length: 13
v_call: TRBV28
clone_size: few
cdr3_aa: CASSLTGLNEQYF
cdr3_nt: TGTGCCAGCAGCTTGACAGGTCTCAACGAGCAGTACTTC

j_call: TRBJ2-7
d_call: NA
cdr3_length: 12
v_call: TRBV30
clone_size: few
cdr3_aa: CAWSYRVREQYF
cdr3_nt: TGTGCCTGGAGCTACAGGGTGCGAGAGCAGTACTTC

j_call: TRBJ2-3
d_call: TRBD1
cdr3_length: 17
v_call: TRBV29-1
clone_size: NA
cdr3_aa: CSARQGYYYFSTDTQYF
cdr3_nt: TGCAGCGCCCGACAGGGTTACTACTACTTTAGCACAGATACGCAGTATTTT

j_call: TRBJ2-3
d_call: TRBD2
cdr3_length: 15
v_call: TRBV9
clone_size: few
cdr3_aa: CASSVSGGYTDTQYF
cdr3_nt: TGTGCCAGCAGCGTAAGCGGGGGGTACACAGATACGCAGTATTTT

j_call: TRBJ2-3
d_call: TRBD2
cdr3_length: 17
v_call: TRBV7-2
clone_size: NA
cdr3_aa: CASSLGGRGASTDTQYF
cdr3_nt: TGTGCCAGCAGCTTAGGCGGGCGGGGGGCCAGCACAGATACGCAGTATTTT

j_call: TRBJ2-2
d_call: NA
cdr3_length: 12
v_call: TRBV4-3
clone_size: many
cdr3_aa: CASSPSTGELFF
cdr3_nt: TGCGCCAGCAGCCCTTCCACCGGGGAGCTGTTTTTT

j_call: TRBJ2-7
d_call: NA
cdr3_length: 14
v_call: TRBV11-1
clone_size: NA
cdr3_aa: CASSLEVSGNEQYF
cdr3_nt: TGTGCCAGCAGCTTAGAGGTTTCGGGGAACGAGCAGTACTTC

j_call: TRBJ2-5
d_call: TRBD1
cdr3_length: 14
v_call: TRBV4-2
clone_size: few
cdr3_aa: CASSQEDRQETQYF
cdr3_nt: TGTGCCAGCAGCCAAGAGGACAGGCAAGAGACCCAGTACTTC

j_call: TRBJ1-1
d_call: NA
cdr3_length: 14
v_call: TRBV9
clone_size: few
cdr3_aa: CASSVGQTNTEAFF
cdr3_nt: TGTGCCAGCAGCGTGGGACAAACGAACACTGAAGCTTTCTTT

j_call: TRBJ2-3
d_call: NA
cdr3_length: 13
v_call: TRBV4-3
clone_size: few
cdr3_aa: CASSQDRGDTQYF
cdr3_nt: TGCGCCAGCAGCCAAGATCGAGGAGATACGCAGTATTTT

j_call: TRBJ1-5
d_call: NA
cdr3_length: 14
v_call: TRBV19
clone_size: NA
cdr3_aa: CASSGRGWDQPQHF
cdr3_nt: TGTGCCAGTAGTGGGAGGGGATGGGATCAGCCCCAGCATTTT

j_call: TRBJ2-7
d_call: TRBD1
cdr3_length: 17
v_call: TRBV4-2
clone_size: few
cdr3_aa: CASSQDMGQGFRYEQYF
cdr3_nt: TGTGCCAGCAGCCAAGATATGGGACAGGGGTTTCGGTACGAGCAGTACTTC

j_call: TRBJ2-4
d_call: TRBD1
cdr3_length: 17
v_call: TRBV5-1
clone_size: NA
cdr3_aa: CASSLGRQGKAKNIQYF
cdr3_nt: TGCGCCAGCAGCTTGGGTCGACAGGGCAAAGCCAAAAACATTCAGTACTTC

j_call: TRBJ2-1
d_call: NA
cdr3_length: 15
v_call: TRBV7-2
clone_size: NA
cdr3_aa: CASSLKVGTYNEQFF
cdr3_nt: TGTGCCAGCAGCTTAAAAGTGGGGACTTACAATGAGCAGTTCTTC

j_call: TRBJ2-5
d_call: TRBD2
cdr3_length: 16
v_call: TRBV7-2
clone_size: NA
cdr3_aa: CASSMGLAGGPKTQYF
cdr3_nt: TGTGCCAGCAGCATGGGACTAGCGGGGGGGCCTAAGACCCAGTACTTC

j_call: TRBJ2-1
d_call: TRBD2
cdr3_length: 14
v_call: TRBV29-1
clone_size: NA
cdr3_aa: CSVVAGGSRNEQFF
cdr3_nt: TGCAGCGTTGTAGCGGGGGGCTCAAGGAATGAGCAGTTCTTC

j_call: TRBJ1-1
d_call: NA
cdr3_length: 14
v_call: TRBV29-1
clone_size: NA
cdr3_aa: CSVGPPSGGPEAFF
cdr3_nt: TGCAGCGTTGGACCCCCCAGCGGCGGGCCTGAAGCTTTCTTT

j_call: TRBJ2-7
d_call: TRBD2
cdr3_length: 14
v_call: TRBV25-1
clone_size: few
cdr3_aa: CASSDGGSIYEQYF
cdr3_nt: TGTGCCAGCAGTGATGGCGGGAGTATCTACGAGCAGTACTTC

j_call: TRBJ1-2
d_call: NA
cdr3_length: 13
v_call: TRBV7-9
clone_size: few
cdr3_aa: CASTKRGENGYTF
cdr3_nt: TGTGCCAGCACCAAACGGGGGGAGAATGGCTACACCTTC

j_call: TRBJ1-1
d_call: NA
cdr3_length: 14
v_call: TRBV2
clone_size: NA
cdr3_aa: CASSGTLGGTEAFF
cdr3_nt: TGTGCCAGCAGTGGGACCCTCGGGGGGACTGAAGCTTTCTTT

j_call: TRBJ2-7
d_call: TRBD1
cdr3_length: 14
v_call: TRBV29-1
clone_size: few
cdr3_aa: CSARGTGITYEQYF
cdr3_nt: TGCAGCGCACGTGGGACAGGGATAACCTACGAGCAGTACTTC

j_call: TRBJ1-2
d_call: NA
cdr3_length: 14
v_call: TRBV7-9
clone_size: few
cdr3_aa: CASSPGSPGYGYTF
cdr3_nt: TGTGCCAGCAGCCCCGGGAGTCCGGGTTATGGCTACACCTTC

j_call: TRBJ1-2
d_call: NA
cdr3_length: 13
v_call: TRBV2
clone_size: NA
cdr3_aa: CASRPTGLYGYTF
cdr3_nt: TGTGCCAGCAGGCCTACAGGGCTTTATGGCTACACCTTC

j_call: TRBJ1-2
d_call: TRBD1
cdr3_length: 17
v_call: TRBV4-1
clone_size: few
cdr3_aa: CASRDRGFPLELHGYTF
cdr3_nt: TGCGCCAGCCGGGACAGGGGATTTCCACTCGAACTCCATGGCTACACCTTC

j_call: TRBJ1-1
d_call: NA
cdr3_length: 13
v_call: TRBV18
clone_size: few
cdr3_aa: CASSPGVVTEAFF
cdr3_nt: TGTGCCAGCTCACCGGGAGTAGTCACTGAAGCTTTCTTT

j_call: TRBJ1-2
d_call: NA
cdr3_length: 13
v_call: TRBV19
clone_size: NA
cdr3_aa: CASSKITGFGYTF
cdr3_nt: TGTGCCAGTAGTAAGATAACAGGGTTTGGCTACACCTTC

j_call: TRBJ2-2
d_call: TRBD2
cdr3_length: 16
v_call: TRBV30
clone_size: few
cdr3_aa: CAWRGLAGAPTGELFF
cdr3_nt: TGTGCCTGGCGCGGACTAGCGGGGGCCCCCACCGGGGAGCTGTTTTTT

j_call: TRBJ2-6
d_call: NA
cdr3_length: 15
v_call: TRBV11-2
clone_size: few
cdr3_aa: CASSSGPLGANVLTF
cdr3_nt: TGTGCCAGCAGCTCAGGGCCCCTCGGGGCCAACGTCCTGACTTTC

j_call: TRBJ2-1
d_call: NA
cdr3_length: 16
v_call: TRBV29-1
clone_size: NA
cdr3_aa: CSVEVRGLPMINEQFF
cdr3_nt: TGCAGCGTTGAGGTTCGGGGACTCCCGATGATAAATGAGCAGTTCTTC

j_call: TRBJ2-1
d_call: TRBD2
cdr3_length: 14
v_call: TRBV6-1
clone_size: NA
cdr3_aa: CASSWGGVSNEQFF
cdr3_nt: TGTGCCAGCAGTTGGGGGGGGGTCAGCAATGAGCAGTTCTTC

j_call: TRBJ1-2
d_call: NA
cdr3_length: 13
v_call: TRBV9
clone_size: few
cdr3_aa: CASSPLSGYGYTF
cdr3_nt: TGTGCCAGCAGCCCCCTTTCAGGGTATGGCTACACCTTC

j_call: TRBJ2-3
d_call: TRBD2
cdr3_length: 16
v_call: TRBV7-3
clone_size: NA
cdr3_aa: CASSLKASGGENTQYF
cdr3_nt: TGTGCCAGCAGCTTAAAGGCTAGCGGGGGAGAAAATACGCAGTATTTT

j_call: TRBJ2-5
d_call: NA
cdr3_length: 13
v_call: TRBV7-3
clone_size: NA
cdr3_aa: CASSLGQLETQYF
cdr3_nt: TGTGCCAGCAGCTTAGGGCAGTTGGAGACCCAGTACTTC

j_call: TRBJ1-5
d_call: NA
cdr3_length: 12
v_call: TRBV30
clone_size: few
cdr3_aa: CAWSVGSGPQHF
cdr3_nt: TGTGCCTGGAGTGTGGGCTCTGGGCCCCAGCATTTT

j_call: TRBJ2-7
d_call: TRBD2
cdr3_length: 16
v_call: TRBV5-1
clone_size: NA
cdr3_aa: CASSKTSGGAMYEQYF
cdr3_nt: TGCGCCAGCAGCAAGACTAGCGGGGGGGCTATGTACGAGCAGTACTTC

j_call: TRBJ1-4
d_call: NA
cdr3_length: 13
v_call: TRBV5-1
clone_size: NA
cdr3_aa: CASSTATNEKLFF
cdr3_nt: TGCGCCAGCAGCACGGCAACTAATGAAAAACTGTTTTTT

j_call: TRBJ2-4
d_call: TRBD2
cdr3_length: 16
v_call: TRBV4-3
clone_size: few
cdr3_aa: CASSSTSGGFGNIQYF
cdr3_nt: TGCGCCAGCAGCTCTACTAGCGGGGGGTTTGGAAACATTCAGTACTTC

j_call: TRBJ2-4
d_call: TRBD1
cdr3_length: 14
v_call: TRBV18
clone_size: NA
cdr3_aa: CASSPEVTGDIQYF
cdr3_nt: TGTGCCAGCTCACCTGAGGTAACAGGGGACATTCAGTACTTC

j_call: TRBJ1-1
d_call: NA
cdr3_length: 13
v_call: TRBV7-2
clone_size: NA
cdr3_aa: CASSFIEQAEAFF
cdr3_nt: TGTGCCAGCAGCTTTATAGAACAGGCCGAAGCTTTCTTT

j_call: TRBJ2-5
d_call: TRBD1
cdr3_length: 14
v_call: TRBV11-2
clone_size: few
cdr3_aa: CASSRDRTQETQYF
cdr3_nt: TGTGCCAGCAGCCGGGACAGGACTCAAGAGACCCAGTACTTC

j_call: TRBJ1-1
d_call: NA
cdr3_length: 13
v_call: TRBV18
clone_size: NA
cdr3_aa: CASSPVENTEAFF
cdr3_nt: TGTGCCAGCTCACCAGTAGAGAACACTGAAGCTTTCTTT

j_call: TRBJ2-6
d_call: TRBD1
cdr3_length: 19
v_call: TRBV12-5
clone_size: once
cdr3_aa: CASGLVLTGVLSGANVLTF
cdr3_nt: TGTGCTAGTGGTTTGGTACTGACAGGGGTACTCTCTGGGGCCAACGTCCTGACTTTC

j_call: TRBJ2-7
d_call: TRBD1
cdr3_length: 15
v_call: TRBV2
clone_size: NA
cdr3_aa: CASSSGQGSSYEQYF
cdr3_nt: TGTGCCAGCAGTTCTGGACAGGGGTCCTCCTACGAGCAGTACTTC

j_call: TRBJ2-5
d_call: TRBD2
cdr3_length: 16
v_call: TRBV4-2
clone_size: many
cdr3_aa: CASSQETSGGEETQYF
cdr3_nt: TGTGCCAGCAGCCAAGAGACTAGCGGGGGGGAAGAGACCCAGTACTTC

j_call: TRBJ2-1
d_call: TRBD2
cdr3_length: 18
v_call: TRBV27
clone_size: few
cdr3_aa: CASSFYSPPGQRGNEQFF
cdr3_nt: TGTGCCAGCAGTTTCTACTCCCCTCCGGGGCAGCGGGGGAATGAGCAGTTCTTC

j_call: TRBJ2-7
d_call: NA
cdr3_length: 15
v_call: TRBV2
clone_size: few
cdr3_aa: CASSWRQVQLHEQYF
cdr3_nt: TGTGCCAGCAGTTGGAGACAGGTACAGCTCCACGAGCAGTACTTC

j_call: TRBJ2-5
d_call: NA
cdr3_length: 12
v_call: TRBV18
clone_size: NA
cdr3_aa: CASSPLDETQYF
cdr3_nt: TGTGCCAGCTCACCACTAGATGAGACCCAGTACTTC

j_call: TRBJ2-7
d_call: TRBD1
cdr3_length: 12
v_call: TRBV11-2
clone_size: NA
cdr3_aa: CASSRDREGQYF
cdr3_nt: TGTGCCAGCAGCAGGGACAGGGAGGGGCAGTACTTC

j_call: TRBJ2-1
d_call: TRBD1
cdr3_length: 16
v_call: TRBV30
clone_size: few
cdr3_aa: CAWVQGAGLGNNEQFF
cdr3_nt: TGTGCCTGGGTACAGGGGGCAGGATTGGGAAACAATGAGCAGTTCTTC

j_call: TRBJ2-3
d_call: NA
cdr3_length: 13
v_call: TRBV6-1
clone_size: NA
cdr3_aa: CASREGVTDTQYF
cdr3_nt: TGTGCCAGCAGGGAGGGAGTTACAGATACGCAGTATTTT

j_call: TRBJ1-5
d_call: NA
cdr3_length: 13
v_call: TRBV19
clone_size: few
cdr3_aa: CASSSRKIQPQHF
cdr3_nt: TGTGCCAGTTCCTCCAGGAAGATACAGCCCCAGCATTTT

j_call: TRBJ2-7
d_call: NA
cdr3_length: 11
v_call: TRBV20-1
clone_size: few
cdr3_aa: CSAGQQYEQYF
cdr3_nt: TGCAGTGCTGGACAGCAATACGAGCAGTACTTC

j_call: TRBJ1-4
d_call: NA
cdr3_length: 14
v_call: TRBV7-2
clone_size: NA
cdr3_aa: CASSLVGRVEKLFF
cdr3_nt: TGTGCCAGCAGCTTAGTTGGGCGAGTGGAAAAACTGTTTTTT

j_call: TRBJ2-7
d_call: NA
cdr3_length: 15
v_call: TRBV6-5
clone_size: NA
cdr3_aa: CASSYWAAESYEQYF
cdr3_nt: TGTGCCAGCAGTTACTGGGCCGCAGAATCCTACGAGCAGTACTTC

j_call: TRBJ1-5
d_call: NA
cdr3_length: 16
v_call: TRBV2
clone_size: NA
cdr3_aa: CASSSGPARGNQPQHF
cdr3_nt: TGTGCCAGCAGTAGCGGCCCGGCCCGAGGCAATCAGCCCCAGCATTTT

j_call: TRBJ2-2
d_call: NA
cdr3_length: 14
v_call: TRBV27
clone_size: few
cdr3_aa: CASSLLGNTGELFF
cdr3_nt: TGTGCCAGCAGTTTGCTCGGTAACACCGGGGAGCTGTTTTTT

j_call: TRBJ1-2
d_call: NA
cdr3_length: 16
v_call: TRBV5-1
clone_size: NA
cdr3_aa: CASSLSADRGPYGYTF
cdr3_nt: TGCGCCAGCAGCTTGAGCGCGGATCGCGGGCCCTATGGCTACACCTTC

j_call: TRBJ2-3
d_call: NA
cdr3_length: 16
v_call: TRBV11-2
clone_size: few
cdr3_aa: CASSLIRGGHTDTQYF
cdr3_nt: TGTGCCAGCAGCTTAATCCGCGGGGGACACACAGATACGCAGTATTTT